A single sample gave rise to the 6 T cell receptor beta chains below, sequenced in a study of cytomegalovirus exposure and HLA in healthy donors. With 60 Vbeta and 13 Jbeta primers, the PCR was carried out. Some clones are missing from TCRdb's copy, which holds only in-frame ones; the method was immunoSEQ multiplex PCR. The sample lists 150,000 or so clones, roughly 79% occurring once. Sequencing was performed on PBMCs. These receptors all come from a man aged 50 to 60 in good health and CMV-seropositive.

The table lists this clone with a few counts. This chain uses TRBV7-8 with TRBJ2-7; possibly TRBD1 for D (5 bases). Trimming left V 5 bases short and J 2 bases short, with 25 bases between. Germline V gene data show CDR1 as SGHVS and CDR2 as FQNEAQ. The CDR3 has 18 amino acids. The CDR3 protein is CASSPALSGRAKAYEQYV. Written as DNA, the CDR3 is TGTGCCAGCAGCCCAGCCCTCTCGGGCAGGGCCAAGGCCTACGAGCAGTACGTC.

The rearrangement links TRBV27 to TRBJ2-5; 8 bases are shared with TRBD1. V trimming: 5 bases; J trimming: 5 bases; junction bases outside the gene matches: 7. The CDR3 runs 14 residues. CDR1 and CDR2 (germline): MNHEY, SMNVEV (reference sequence). This CDR3 reads CASSKTGVSETQYF. The CDR3 region has the DNA TGTGCCAGCAGTAAGACAGGGGTGAGCGAGACCCAGTACTTC.

This chain joins TRBV7-8 and TRBJ2-7; perhaps TRBD2 as D (7 bases). In germline, CDR1 is SGHVS, CDR2 FQNEAQ. Trimming stripped 7 bases from V and 3 bases from J, with 19 bases between. This CDR3 contains 15 residues. CDR3 amino acids: CASTFGGGGLYEQYV. The CDR3 nucleotides read TGTGCCAGCACCTTCGGGGGAGGGGGGCTCTACGAGCAGTACGTC.

This clone appeared a single time. This sequence joins TRBV12-1 and TRBJ1-1; the D segment call TRBD1 is taken from the table without a DNA check. TRBV12-1 is given as a pseudogene. The CDR3 loop spans 15 amino acids. This CDR3 reads CASSATGGLNTEAFF. For the CDR3, the DNA is TGTGCCAGCAGCGCAACAGGGGGATTGAACACTGAAGCTTTCTTT.

The DNA for the CDR3 is TGCGCCAGCAGTCAGAACACCGGGGAGCTGTTTTTT. Protein product: CASSQNTGELFF. V is TRBV10-1 and J is TRBJ2-2; D remains unclear. This CDR3 is 12 amino acids long. Germline loops: CDR1 WNHNN, CDR2 SYGVQD (reference sequence). Trimming took off 5 bases at V and 1 base at J, with 2 bases between the two ends.

This chain joins TRBV2 and TRBJ2-1; 12 bases agree with TRBD2. Germline V gene lookup returns CDR1 SNHLY and CDR2 FYNNEI. The length of the CDR3 is 17 residues. V was pared by 7 bases and J by 5 bases, with 12 bases of the junction left unmatched. In DNA form, the CDR3 reads TGTGCCAGCACCGGGGGGTGGCTAGCGGGGGGGCACAATGAGCAGTTCTTC. Protein product: CASTGGWLAGGHNEQFF.